This T cell receptor beta chain is drawn from a study of blood T cell repertoires in COVID-19. Here immunoSEQ multiplex PCR was the method, and the copy in TCRdb shows in-frame clones only, minus some. The sample lists 490,000 or so clones; 85% to 90% were seen once. CDR3 length: 18 residues. V lost 4 bases and J lost 3; bases outside the gene matches: 9. Germline assignment: CDR1 SGHRS and CDR2 YFSETQ. The TCR comes from a woman aged 40 to 49 who had recovered from COVID-19. The specimen was PBMCs or T cells enriched from blood (not recorded which). This chain joins TRBV5-1 and TRBJ2-2, with 13 bases identical to TRBD2. Here the CDR3 DNA reads TGCGCCAGCAGCGTCGGACTAGCGGGAGATCTGGACACCGGGGAGCTGTTTTTT. Protein product: CASSVGLAGDLDTGELFF.